This TCR beta chain was profiled in a study of T cell responses to AZD1222 COVID-19 vaccine. TCRdb's copy holds only in-frame clones and misses some; the assay was immunoSEQ multiplex PCR. This table holds roughly 150,000 clones, 91% found once. Germline V lookup: CDR1 SGHVS, CDR2 FNYEAQ. V dropped 5 bases and J dropped 3 bases, with 14 bases sitting between them. The CDR3 covers 15 residues. Overall study results and limits: Unmutated regions of variants are reportedly targeted by nearly half of spike-specific TCRs. White British people made up most donors, females outnumbered males, and clonal diversity was possibly underestimated. The peak T cell response came first, and repertoires were sampled only after it.

To note about this clone: Its cognate antigen is unknown.

This chain connects TRBV7-6 to TRBJ2-1; D is unclear. The source material was peripheral blood, sampled on day 0 of AZD1222 vaccination. The clonotype comes from an adult in good health. DNA of the CDR3: TGTGCCAGCAGCCCGGGTATGGGCATCTACAATGAGCAGTTCTTC. This sequence encodes CASSPGMGIYNEQFF.